These 21 T cell receptor beta chains came from one sample sequenced in a study of human T cells and chemical hapten exposure. The time point is: patch test 3, about 24 weeks after DPC sensitization. Indicated treatment: therapeutic diphenylcyclopropenone sensitization with weekly scalp DPC. TCRdb fed the RACE reads into MiXCR, producing one record per CDR3 protein. The sample yields 150,000 to 200,000 distinct CDR3 sequences, about 30% seen once. This specimen was whole blood, taken in connection with sensitization to the hapten diphenylcyclopropenone (DPC). The receptors stem from a woman under 30 with alopecia areata. Some clones in this sample may be carry-over from other donors' samples.

This clonotype has a single count. This CDR3 is CASSVGDFNQPQHF. The CDR3 DNA sequence: TGTGCCAGCAGCGTAGGGGACTTCAATCAGCCCCAGCATTTT. The chain employs TRBV9 and TRBJ1-5; weak D call: TRBD1 (5 bases). Trimming took off 0 bases at V and 3 bases at J, with 7 bases between the two ends. Germline loops: CDR1 SGDLS, CDR2 YYNGEE. The CDR3 extends over 14 amino acids.

J is TRBJ2-7 and V is TRBV6-5; 10 nucleotides agree with TRBD1. V shed 2 bases and J 2 bases; nucleotides not matched to a gene: 12. The CDR3 sequence is 18 residues long. Germline CDR1 reads MNHEY; CDR2 reads SVGAGI. For the CDR3, the DNA is TGTGCCAGCAGTTACCTTAATCGTGGGACAGGGGATCCCTACGAGCAGTACTTC. Translating gives CASSYLNRGTGDPYEQYF.

V gene TRBV6-2 or TRBV6-3 combines with J gene TRBJ2-7; TRBD2 aligns across 7 bases. This CDR3 comprises 15 residues. Germline loops: CDR1 MNHEY, CDR2 SVGEGT. Trimming at V came to 0 bases and at J to 3 bases, leaving 5 bases not matched to a gene. DNA of the CDR3: TGTGCCAGCAGTTACTCCGGCGGGGGTCACTACGAGCAGTACTTC. The encoded protein is CASSYSGGGHYEQYF.

This clonotype was counted a few times. The chain carries TRBV6-4 and TRBJ1-1; 7 bases match TRBD1. Per the germline V gene, CDR1 is MRHNA and CDR2 is SNTAGT. The CDR3 is 14 residues long. Trimming took 5 bases from V and 5 from J; bases not matched to a gene: 8. CDR3 sequence: CASSQTGVGTEAFF. CDR3 DNA sequence: TGTGCCAGCAGTCAAACAGGGGTCGGAACTGAAGCTTTCTTT.

This clonotype was detected a few times. V gene TRBV7-6 combines with J gene TRBJ2-2, with 10 bases that match TRBD2. Trimming took 1 base from V and 6 from J; bases not matched to a gene: 5. There are 16 residues in the CDR3. Germline V gives CDR1 SGHVS, CDR2 FNYEAQ. The CDR3 loop is CASSLVASGSAGELFF. The CDR3 DNA sequence: TGTGCCAGCAGCTTAGTAGCTAGCGGGAGTGCCGGGGAGCTGTTTTTT.

This clonotype was seen only a few times. The genes are TRBV10-3 and TRBJ2-5; D call uncertain. V dropped 6 bases and J dropped 5 bases, with 13 bases sitting between them. This CDR3 has 13 residues. CDR1 ENHRY and CDR2 SYGVKD come from the germline V gene. Written as DNA, the CDR3 is TGTGCCATCAGCCGGCAAGATTCGGAGACCCAGTACTTC. As protein: CAISRQDSETQYF.

This clonotype came up a few times. This chain's CDR3 is CASRRGGGFYEQYF. The CDR3 DNA reads as TGTGCCAGCAGGCGGGGCGGGGGGTTCTACGAGCAGTACTTC. This chain joins TRBV27 and TRBJ2-7, with 8 positions matching TRBD2. Germline V CDR1 and CDR2: MNHEY, SMNVEV (reference sequence). The J segment lost 3 bases and the V segment lost 6 bases, leaving 7 bases of the junction unmatched. The CDR3 totals 14 residues.

This clonotype was seen ten or more times. The chain has TRBV6-2 or TRBV6-3 and TRBJ1-5; no clear D gene. This CDR3 region has 15 residues. Per germline, CDR1 MNHEY and CDR2 SVGEGT. Trimming shortened V by 2 bases and J by 2 bases, and 10 bases separated the two germline ends. CDR3 coding DNA: TGTGCCAGCAGTTACGGCATGGAAGGCAATCAGCCCCAGCATTTT. Amino acids: CASSYGMEGNQPQHF.

The CDR3 spells CAISETRTGLQETQYF. CDR3 nucleotides: TGTGCCATCAGTGAGACCCGGACGGGACTCCAAGAGACCCAGTACTTC. The chain is built from TRBV10-3 and TRBJ2-5, with D perhaps TRBD2 (6 bases). The germline V and J ends were trimmed by 2 bases and 1 base, with 14 bases remaining between them. CDR3 length: 16 residues. Looked up from germline, CDR1 is ENHRY and CDR2 is SYGVKD.

This clonotype was observed a handful of times. The DNA of the CDR3 is TGTGCCAGCAGCTCGCAACCCAGCGGGAGTGCCGGGGAGCTGTTTTTT. Protein: CASSSQPSGSAGELFF. The J gene is TRBJ2-2, the V gene TRBV7-3; 8 bases fit TRBD2. This CDR3 has 16 residues. Losses at the gene ends were 4 bases for V and 6 bases for J; bases not matched to a gene: 10. CDR1 and CDR2 (germline): SGHTA, FQGTGA.

The chain combines TRBV24-1 with TRBJ1-5; tentative D call: TRBD1 (6 bases). Germline V lookup: CDR1 KGHDR, CDR2 SFDVKD. The length of the CDR3 is 13 residues. Trimming stripped 4 bases from V and 7 bases from J, with 10 bases between. CDR3 sequence: CATSEGTIQPQHF. DNA for the CDR3: TGTGCCACCAGTGAAGGGACAATCCAGCCCCAGCATTTT.

The rearrangement links TRBV20-1 to TRBJ1-4, with a possible D match to TRBD1 (6 bases). Germline CDR1 is DFQATT and CDR2 is SNEGSKA (reference sequence). Trimming stripped 6 bases from V and 6 bases from J, with 20 bases between. This CDR3 has 15 amino acids. CDR3 nucleotides: TGCAGTGCCGAAGGACAGACGGCTCTTTATGAAAAACTGTTTTTT. Translating gives CSAEGQTALYEKLFF.

The CDR3 loop is CASSPYRFGGYTF. The DNA for the CDR3 is TGTGCCAGCAGTCCATACAGGTTTGGTGGCTACACCTTC. V usage is TRBV27 and J usage is TRBJ1-2; tentative D call: TRBD1 (5 bases). Germline V gene data show CDR1 as MNHEY and CDR2 as SMNVEV (reference sequence). This CDR3 contains 13 residues. V was shortened by 5 bases and J by 7 bases, with 14 bases between the two germline ends.

This clonotype was detected only a few times. This rearrangement joins TRBV11-1 to TRBJ2-3; D possibly uses TRBD1 or TRBD2 (5 bases each). The CDR3 extends over 15 amino acids. V dropped 5 bases and J dropped 6 bases, with 18 bases sitting between them. Germline lookup yields CDR1 SGHAT and CDR2 FQDESV (reference sequence). Here the CDR3 DNA reads TGTGCCAGCAGCCCTGGGACGCTGAATACGGATACGCAGTATTTT. It is translated as CASSPGTLNTDTQYF.

This rearrangement joins TRBV15 to TRBJ2-5, with D possibly being TRBD2 (7 bases). CDR1 is LNHNV and CDR2 is YYDKDF in the germline V gene (reference sequence). The CDR3 length is 14 residues. With 4 bases removed from V and 3 bases from J, the gap between germline ends came to 12 bases. The DNA for the CDR3 is TGTGCCACCAGCAAGGGGGGGACAAAAGAGACCCAGTACTTC. Translated, it gives CATSKGGTKETQYF.

On this clonotype: Germline and junction disagree at one end, which may indicate a read error. V is TRBV19 and J is TRBJ2-2; D gene ambiguous. The CDR3 runs to 12 residues. CDR1 is LNHDA and CDR2 is SQIVND in the germline V gene (reference sequence). The DNA for the CDR3 is TGTGTCAGTGGCAGCTTCTCCGGGGAGCTGTTTTTT. Its translation is CVSGSFSGELFF.

V usage is TRBV19 and J usage is TRBJ2-7; 7 nucleotides line up with TRBD1. Per the germline V gene, CDR1 is LNHDA and CDR2 is SQIVND (reference sequence). CDR3 length equals 15 residues. The ends lost 1 base at V and 3 bases at J; junction bases unmatched: 6. As DNA, the CDR3 is TGTGCCAGTAGTATAGCCCCGGGACAGTACTACGAGCAGTACTTC. Its protein is CASSIAPGQYYEQYF. Looking up the rest from reference TRBV19 and TRBJ2-7 gives the full variable domain: DGGITQSPKYLFRKEGQNVTLSCEQNLNHDAMYWYRQDPGQGLRLIYYSQIVNDFQKGDIAEGYSVSREKKESFPLTVTSAQKNPTAFYLCASSIAPGQYYEQYFGPGTRLTVT.

This clonotype showed up many times. The chain couples TRBV12-3 or TRBV12-4 to TRBJ2-5, with 11 nucleotides matching TRBD2. The CDR3 totals 15 residues. Trimming removed 3 bases from V and 2 bases from J; junction bases left unmatched: 2. This chain's CDR3 is CASSFLAGGQETQYF. DNA of the CDR3: TGTGCCAGCAGTTTCCTAGCGGGGGGTCAAGAGACCCAGTACTTC.

The sample holds one count of this clonotype. The chain couples TRBV4-3 to TRBJ2-3, with D perhaps TRBD2 (5 bases). The CDR3 loop spans 17 amino acids. Trimming pared 2 bases from V and 2 bases from J, leaving 17 bases between. CDR1 and CDR2 (germline): LGHNA, YSLEER. The CDR3 nucleotides read TGCGCCAGCAGCCAAAGGGATGGTACGGGGATCACAGATACGCAGTATTTT. Its translation is CASSQRDGTGITDTQYF.

The chain joins TRBV4-1 to TRBJ2-7; no clear D gene. The CDR3 consists of 13 residues. Germline CDR1 reads MGHRA; CDR2 reads YSYEKL. Trimming removed 3 bases at V and 6 bases at J, with 12 bases between. CDR3 DNA sequence: TGCGCCAGCAGCCAGATAGACGCGCCCGAGCAGTACTTC. Its translation: CASSQIDAPEQYF.

This clonotype came up a few times. The chain is built from TRBV29-1 and TRBJ1-1; D gene uncertain. This CDR3 comprises 11 residues. The germline V gene has CDR1 SQVTM and CDR2 ANQGSEA. CDR3 nucleotide sequence: TGCAGTGGAGTCCGGAACACTGAAGCTTTCTTT. As protein: CSGVRNTEAFF.